This T cell receptor (beta chain) was recorded in a study of blood T cell repertoires in COVID-19. Germline loops: CDR1 GTSNPN, CDR2 SVGIG (reference sequence). Trimming removed 6 bases from V and 0 bases from J, with 11 bases in between. The CDR3 runs to 13 residues. Original handling: Amplification from reference gene primers served as the basis for estimated nucleated cell counts. This table comes from immunoSEQ multiplex PCR, and its TCRdb copy is limited to in-frame clones, with some not included. V and J calls and clone size are given by that table; D and trimming were obtained from the DNA. The table lists under 450,000 clones, approximately 86% of them singletons.

The rearrangement joins TRBV30 to TRBJ1-2; D not resolved. Sequences were obtained from peripheral blood. The sequence was collected from an older woman with COVID-19, enrolled during active disease. The CDR3 region has the DNA TGTGCCTGCCAGGTGGTTTCTAACTATGGCTACACCTTC. Translation: CACQVVSNYGYTF.